The entry that follows covers one TCR beta chain sequence. Expressed TCRB transcripts were sequenced after all isolated RNA was converted to cDNA. Assay used: immunoSEQ multiplex PCR; TCRdb lists only in-frame clones, some missing. The sample lists 400,000 to 600,000 clones; about 29% were seen once. This record belongs to a study of beta chain features in type 1 diabetes. Germline V gene data show CDR1 as SGHRS and CDR2 as YFSETQ. Trimming cost V 4 bases and J 5 bases; bases outside gene matches: 5. The CDR3 runs to 16 residues. Specimen: naive CD4+ T cells from blood. This receptor was identified in a man younger than 35 in good health. The chain combines TRBV5-1 with TRBJ2-1; TRBD2 matches 14 bases. DNA of the CDR3: TGCGCCAGCAGCCTGGGGACTAGCGGGAGCAACAATGAGCAGTTCTTC. As protein: CASSLGTSGSNNEQFF. Complete variable domain (other parts from reference TRBV5-1 and TRBJ2-1): KAGVTQTPRYLIKTRGQQVTLSCSPISGHRSVSWYQQTPGQGLQFLFEYFSETQRNKGNFPGRFSGRQFSNSRSEMNVSTLELGDSALYLCASSLGTSGSNNEQFFGPGTRLTVL.